This T cell receptor (beta chain) was sequenced during a study of blood T cells in healthy people across ages. Study-level points and caveats: Roughly linearly, TCR beta diversity per million T cells fell as age increased.

Through a sample-barcoded 5' primer and a J-beta primer mix, a second PCR was run for about 6 to 11 cycles. MiXCR was run by TCRdb on the 5' RACE reads, yielding one entry per CDR3 protein. Altogether roughly 800,000 distinct CDR3 sequences are present, roughly 25% being singletons, with the ten largest covering around 3.6%. Germline V gene sequence: CDR1 ENHRY, CDR2 SYGVKD. The CDR3 covers 14 residues. About this clonotype: As yet, its antigen is unknown.

These records were also assigned to another study, of T cells of mothers and their children. That paper notes: The authors detected no persistent microchimeric T cell clones.

The TCR sequence derives from a boy between 10 and 17 years old in good health. Sequencing was done on a sample of blood. This rearrangement joins TRBV10-3 to TRBJ2-5; 9 nucleotides match TRBD1. The DNA end is a closer match to TRBJ2-7, so the J assignment may be wrong. CDR3 DNA: TGTGCCATCAGGACCGGGACAGGGAAATACGAGCAGTACTTC. Translating it yields CAIRTGTGKYEQYF.